A selection of T cell receptor beta chains follows, all from one sample in a study of T cells in Graves' hyperthyroidism and ophthalmopathy. TCRdb re-analysed the multiplex PCR reads in MiXCR, keeping a single row per CDR3 protein. The sample shows 350,000 or so distinct CDR3 sequences, about a sixth of them seen only once. Material: blood. The origin of the receptors is a woman between 25 and 40 years old with Graves' hyperthyroidism that later progressed to Graves' ophthalmopathy. Each CDR3 is given with its conserved first and last residue. Each record gives: clone size, D gene, V gene, J gene, CDR3 length, CDR3 DNA, CDR3 protein. The D gene is left open where the match is weak. The listing skips clone size in some rows; elsewhere it reads once, few, many or a size class.

>many|TRBD2|TRBV20-1|TRBJ2-1|14
TGCAGTGCTAGAGGTCTAGCGGACTACAATGAGCAGTTCTTC
CSARGLADYNEQFF
>many|NA|TRBV2|TRBJ2-6|18
TGTGCCAGCAGGTTTACGGCCGAGCCGACCTCTGGGGCCAACGTCCTGACTTTC
CASRFTAEPTSGANVLTF
>few|TRBD2|TRBV6-2/TRBV6-3|TRBJ2-2|16
TGTGCCACCTCTTCGCGGGGGGCAGTTTGGGGCGGGGAGCTGTTTTTT
CATSSRGAVWGGELFF
>few|NA|TRBV4-2|TRBJ1-3|14
TGTGCCAGCAGCCAAGATATCAGAGGAAACACCATATATTTT
CASSQDIRGNTIYF
>many|NA|TRBV20-1|TRBJ1-1|11
TGCAGTGCTAGAATCAGGGATGAAGCTTTCTTT
CSARIRDEAFF
>many|NA|TRBV28|TRBJ2-1|14
TGTGCCAGCAAATGGACAGCCGGGTACAATGAGCAGTTCTTC
CASKWTAGYNEQFF
>many|NA|TRBV10-2|TRBJ2-3|15
TGCGCCAGCACAGGCGTATTACAGCACACAGATACGCAGTATTTT
CASTGVLQHTDTQYF
>NA|TRBD2|TRBV30|TRBJ2-7|15
TGTGCCTGGAGTGCCCACGCAGGGACTAACTACGAGCAGTACTTC
CAWSAHAGTNYEQYF
>many|TRBD1|TRBV27|TRBJ2-5|14
TGTGCCAGCAGTTTGGGGACAGGGACGGAGACCCAGTACTTC
CASSLGTGTETQYF
>many|NA|TRBV2|TRBJ1-1|12
TGTGCCAGCAGTCGCGACCACACTGAAGCTTTCTTT
CASSRDHTEAFF
>few|NA|TRBV6-2/TRBV6-3|TRBJ2-7|11
TGTGCCAGCATCCACCACCACGAGCAGTACTTC
CASIHHHEQYF
>many|TRBD1|TRBV18|TRBJ1-1|16
TGTGCCAGCTCACCTGTACAGGGGGAGTGGAACACTGAAGCTTTCTTT
CASSPVQGEWNTEAFF
>many|TRBD2|TRBV3-1|TRBJ2-5|17
TGTGCCAGCAGCCATGATACTAGCGGGGGGGCCCAAGAGACCCAGTACTTC
CASSHDTSGGAQETQYF
>many|NA|TRBV6-5|TRBJ1-2|15
TGTGCCAGCAGTTACTCCCGCTCACTCAACTATGGCTACACCTTC
CASSYSRSLNYGYTF
>many|TRBD1|TRBV10-3|TRBJ1-3|16
TGTGCCATCAGTGAGCCCGACAGGGGAGATGGAAACACCATATATTTT
CAISEPDRGDGNTIYF
>NA|NA|TRBV7-9|TRBJ2-7|12
TGTGCCATAGGGGAGCGAACCTACGAGCAGTACTTC
CAIGERTYEQYF
>NA|TRBD1|TRBV4-1|TRBJ1-5|20
TGCGCCAGCAGCCAAGATCCCGGGACAGGAAATTCTTTAAGCAATCAGCCCCAGCATTTT
CASSQDPGTGNSLSNQPQHF
>many|NA|TRBV29-1|TRBJ2-5|13
TGCAGCGAAATGGACAGATACCAAGAGACCCAGTACTTC
CSEMDRYQETQYF
>NA|TRBD1|TRBV10-3|TRBJ1-2|16
TGTGCCATCAGTGAGTCAACGAGGGGGCAGAAAGGTGGCTACACCTTC
CAISESTRGQKGGYTF
>few|NA|TRBV5-6|TRBJ1-2|13
TGTGCCAGCAGCCCGTCGTCGGTTCTAGGCTACACCTTC
CASSPSSVLGYTF
>many|NA|TRBV27|TRBJ2-3|15
TGTGCCAGCAGGATAATAGGGTCCGGCACAGATACGCAGTATTTT
CASRIIGSGTDTQYF
>many|NA|TRBV28|TRBJ2-3|14
TGTGCCAGCAGTTTCTACAGTGGGGCAGATACGCAGTATTTT
CASSFYSGADTQYF
>few|NA|TRBV9|TRBJ1-1|14
TGTGCCAGCAGCGCGGACAGCTCTAACACTGAAGCTTTCTTT
CASSADSSNTEAFF
>NA|NA|TRBV20-1|TRBJ2-5|12
TGCAGCGCCCCGCAGGAGACGGGGACCCAGTACTTC
CSAPQETGTQYF
>many|NA|TRBV18|TRBJ2-1|14
TGTGCCAGCTCACCACCTTTAGGGTTGGATGAGCAGTTCTTC
CASSPPLGLDEQFF
>many|NA|TRBV2|TRBJ1-2|12
TGTGCCAGCAGTGAGGCCGTCTATGGCTACACCTTC
CASSEAVYGYTF
>many|NA|TRBV12-3/TRBV12-4|TRBJ2-2|15
TGTGCCAGTAGTCCACAGGGAGCGAACACCGGGGAGCTGTTTTTT
CASSPQGANTGELFF
>many|NA|TRBV27|TRBJ2-7|12
TGTGCCAGCAGCATATCGGGCTACGAGCAGTACTTC
CASSISGYEQYF
>many|TRBD1|TRBV28|TRBJ1-2|16
TGTGCCAGCAGTGAGAGGGGGACAGAGAGTAACTATGGCTACACCTTC
CASSERGTESNYGYTF
>NA|NA|TRBV5-4|TRBJ2-3|15
TGTGCCAGCAGCTTGGGTCCAGGGCGTGGGGATACGCAGTATTTT
CASSLGPGRGDTQYF
>NA|TRBD1|TRBV25-1|TRBJ1-6|16
TGTGCCAGCAGTGAACATCCAGGGGGTGGTTACTCACCCCTCCACTTT
CASSEHPGGGYSPLHF
>many|NA|TRBV27|TRBJ1-2|13
TGTGCCAGCAGTTTAGCGGGGTCTGAAGGCTACACCTTC
CASSLAGSEGYTF
>few|TRBD1|TRBV6-5|TRBJ2-2|14
TGTGCCAGCAGTTACACAGGGGCTGCCGGGGAGCTGTTTTTT
CASSYTGAAGELFF
>few|NA|TRBV14|TRBJ1-1|18
TGTGCCAGCAGCCAAGATCTTCGCTCGGGGAGAATGAACACTGAAGCTTTCTTT
CASSQDLRSGRMNTEAFF
>NA|NA|TRBV20-1|TRBJ2-2|14
TGCAGTGCTAGGGACTGGACGAACACCGGGGAGCTGTTTTTT
CSARDWTNTGELFF
>few|NA|TRBV19|TRBJ2-7|13
TGTGCCAGTAGTGCCGGACACCTCTACGAGCAGTACTTC
CASSAGHLYEQYF
>NA|TRBD1|TRBV19|TRBJ2-3|17
TGTGCCAGTAGGAGGACAGGGGGACTTACATCGACGGATACGCAGTATTTT
CASRRTGGLTSTDTQYF
>NA|NA|TRBV2|TRBJ1-4|15
TGTGCCAGCAGTGGGGGTTCGGCAGAGGATGAAAAACTGTTTTTT
CASSGGSAEDEKLFF